These 23 T cell receptor beta chains originate from one sample sequenced in a study of shared clonotypes between healthy human individuals (dated by TCRdb to the early 2020s). Receptor libraries were prepared by the immunoSEQ multiplex PCR assay. Held by TCRdb, this immuneACCESS table contains in-frame sequences only and omits some clones. Under half of the omission traces to an unresolved V gene where checked; the cause of the rest is unknown. Recorded for this sample are just over 2,000,000 clones; 85% to 95% of them occurred a single time. 0.13% of the sample is held by the ten biggest clonotypes. The material sequenced was naive CD4+ T cells sorted from blood. This specimen's cell subset or site label, per the study, means: CD45RA+ positively selected. These receptors came from a man younger than 35 in good health.

The J gene is TRBJ2-3, the V gene TRBV6-1; TRBD2 aligns across 12 bases. The germline V gene encodes CDR1 MNHNS and CDR2 SASEGT. V shed 10 bases, J shed 4 bases, and the junction held 6 bases outside the gene matches. CDR3 size: 14 residues. In nucleotides, the CDR3 is TGTGCCACCTTACTAGCGGGAGGTCCAGATACGCAGTATTTT. It yields the protein CATLLAGGPDTQYF.

The rearrangement links TRBV29-1 to TRBJ1-3; D remains ambiguous. Trimming removed 0 bases from V and 0 bases from J, with 6 bases in between. This CDR3 is 14 amino acids long. Germline CDR1 reads SQVTM; CDR2 reads ANQGSEA. The CDR3 loop is CSVEDFSSGNTIYF. The DNA of the CDR3 is TGCAGCGTTGAAGATTTCAGCTCTGGAAACACCATATATTTT. Full variable domain (outside the CDR3, taken from reference TRBV29-1 and TRBJ1-3): SAVISQKPSRDICQRGTSLTIQCQVDSQVTMMFWYRQQPGQSLTLIATANQGSEATYESGFVIDKFPISRPNLTFSTLTVSNMSPEDSSIYLCSVEDFSSGNTIYFGEGSWLTVV.

The chain employs TRBV5-4 and TRBJ2-7, with 9 nucleotides matching TRBD1. V dropped 0 bases and J dropped 1; count of bases not matched to a gene: 5. Germline lookup yields CDR1 SGHNT and CDR2 YYREEE (reference sequence). The CDR3 length is 16 residues. The CDR3 nucleotides are TGTGCCAGCAGCTTGGCTACAGGGGGCGCATCCTACGAGCAGTACTTC. Translating gives CASSLATGGASYEQYF.

The chain joins TRBV10-3 to TRBJ2-7; no firm D call. This CDR3 has 13 residues. Germline loops: CDR1 ENHRY, CDR2 SYGVKD. The V gene lost 2 bases and the J gene lost 3 bases, with 8 bases spanning the gap. The CDR3 DNA reads TGTGCCATCAGTGAGGTCGGCAGCTACGAGCAGTACTTC. Translating gives CAISEVGSYEQYF.

The genes are TRBV7-9 and TRBJ1-1; D not resolved. The CDR3 totals 11 residues. Germline-derived CDR1 and CDR2 are SEHNR and FQNEAQ (reference sequence). Trimming shortened V by 1 base and J by 9 bases, and 6 bases separated the two germline ends. The CDR3 nucleotides are TGTGCCAGCAGCTTAGGCCGACAAGCTTTCTTT. Translating it yields CASSLGRQAFF.

This clone was detected only once. This rearrangement joins TRBV2 to TRBJ2-3; TRBD2 matches at 8 bases. The CDR3 totals 15 residues. CDR1 is SNHLY, CDR2 FYNNEI, per germline. The V and J ends lost 10 bases and 6 bases, in that order; junction bases with no gene match: 15. The CDR3 coding sequence is TGTGCCACCTCGCCCTCGGGGGGGACGGGGGATACGCAGTATTTT. Its translation is CATSPSGGTGDTQYF.

This clone showed up just once. The chain combines TRBV4-1 with TRBJ2-1; 12 bases agree with TRBD2. Germline V CDR1 and CDR2: MGHRA, YSYEKL. The CDR3 has 17 residues. Trimming took 1 base from V and 4 from J; bases not matched to a gene: 5. CDR3 protein: CASSQGLAGDTYNEQFF. CDR3 nucleotide sequence: TGCGCCAGCAGCCAAGGACTAGCGGGGGACACTTACAATGAGCAGTTCTTC.

The gene calls are TRBV10-3 and TRBJ1-1; D may be TRBD1 (5 bases). The germline gives CDR1 ENHRY, CDR2 SYGVKD. Trimming removed 10 bases at V and 8 bases at J, with 23 bases between. The length of the CDR3 is 14 residues. This chain's CDR3 is CATLTGGLDSEAFF. The CDR3 region has the DNA TGTGCCACCCTTACCGGGGGTTTGGACTCAGAAGCTTTCTTT.

The rearrangement joins TRBV2 to TRBJ1-5; 8 bases match TRBD1. This CDR3 comprises 13 residues. J was trimmed by 7 bases and V by 6 bases; bases with no gene match: 5. Germline values: CDR1 SNHLY, CDR2 FYNNEI. CDR3 sequence (DNA): TGTGCCAGCAGGAGGACAGGGATACAGCCCCAGCATTTT. Encoded protein: CASRRTGIQPQHF.

This clone was observed once. The gene calls are TRBV6-1 and TRBJ1-5, with 11 bases identical to TRBD1. Germline assignment: CDR1 MNHNS and CDR2 SASEGT. The CDR3 totals 17 residues. The ends lost 1 base at V and 1 base at J; junction bases unmatched: 3. The CDR3: CASSEGTGGMSNQPQHF. Written as DNA, the CDR3 is TGTGCCAGCAGTGAAGGGACAGGGGGCATGAGCAATCAGCCCCAGCATTTT.

Points on this clone: A clone one base away is much larger, so this may be a read error. The final CDR3 position lacks the conserved phenylalanine or tryptophan, pointing to a likely read error. V usage is TRBV18 and J usage is TRBJ1-2; D perhaps matches TRBD1 (5 bases). This CDR3 comprises 13 residues. The V and J ends lost 8 bases and 6 bases respectively, with 16 bases between them. Germline CDR1 KGHSH, CDR2 LQKENI. The CDR3 spells CASRAAGTDGYTS. CDR3 bases: TGTGCCAGCCGGGCGGCAGGGACGGATGGCTACACCTCC.

The chain recombines TRBV5-1 with TRBJ2-7; D not certain. CDR3 length equals 13 residues. Germline-derived CDR1 and CDR2 are SGHRS and YFSETQ. V shed 0 bases and J shed 4 bases, with 8 bases lying between them. CDR3 bases: TGCGCCAGCAGCTTGGCCAACTCATACGAGCAGTACTTC. Protein product: CASSLANSYEQYF.

CDR3 residues: CASSVGAGGPLQETQYF. The CDR3, as DNA: TGTGCCAGCAGCGTAGGGGCGGGAGGGCCTCTCCAAGAGACCCAGTACTTC. V gene TRBV9 combines with J gene TRBJ2-5; 9 bases align to TRBD2. Germline lookup yields CDR1 SGDLS and CDR2 YYNGEE. Germline trimming cut 0 bases from V and 1 base from J; bases unmatched to any gene: 7. The CDR3 covers 17 residues.

This clone came up a few times. This same CDR3 is encoded by further DNA sequences in the sample. The rearrangement joins TRBV5-1 to TRBJ1-2, with D possibly matching TRBD1 (6 bases). The V and J ends lost 2 bases and 2 bases respectively, with 13 bases between them. Germline lookup yields CDR1 SGHRS and CDR2 YFSETQ. The CDR3 totals 15 residues. CDR3 nucleotides: TGCGCCAGCAGCTTAGCGAGGGGGGACAACTATGGCTACACCTTC. This sequence encodes CASSLARGDNYGYTF.

V is TRBV7-6 and J is TRBJ2-1; D is perhaps TRBD2 (6 bases). Germline V gene sequence: CDR1 SGHVS, CDR2 FNYEAQ. V shed 0 bases and J shed 8 bases, with 14 bases lying between them. This CDR3 spans 15 amino acids. CDR3 DNA: TGTGCCAGCAGCTTAGCGCCGGGAGCGAGCGATGAGCAGTTCTTC. This codes for CASSLAPGASDEQFF.

The genes are TRBV7-2 and TRBJ2-1, with 7 bases that match TRBD2. The CDR3 has 14 residues. The V segment lost 4 bases and the J segment 9 bases; nucleotides outside the gene matches: 9. Germline V gene lookup returns CDR1 SGHTA and CDR2 FQGNSA. The chain's CDR3 is CASSSGRDYREQFF. CDR3 nucleotide sequence: TGTGCCAGCAGCTCTGGCCGGGACTATCGTGAGCAGTTCTTC.

The chain uses TRBV6-5 and TRBJ2-3, with TRBD2 matching 7 bases. Germline trimming cut 11 bases from V and 5 bases from J; bases unmatched to any gene: 10. Germline values: CDR1 MNHEY, CDR2 SVGAGI. The CDR3 has 13 residues. CDR3 region: CAAAGTLGDTQYF. The CDR3 nucleotides read TGTGCCGCAGCGGGGACTCTGGGAGATACGCAGTATTTT.

The chain combines TRBV18 with TRBJ1-3, with D unclear. CDR1 is KGHSH, CDR2 LQKENI, per germline. Trimming removed 2 bases from V and 8 bases from J, with 10 bases in between. The CDR3 runs 13 residues. The CDR3 loop is CASSPGRDHTIYF. The CDR3 bases are TGTGCCAGCTCACCAGGGCGCGACCACACCATATATTTT.

The chain uses TRBV10-2 and TRBJ2-5, with TRBD2 as a possible D gene (5 bases). V was shortened by 3 bases and J by 7 bases, with 33 bases between the two germline ends. Germline CDR1 and CDR2: WSHSY and SAAADI. The CDR3 extends over 20 amino acids. The CDR3 region is CASSELLGSKIKEGKGTQYF. The CDR3 coding sequence is TGCGCCAGCAGTGAACTCTTAGGGAGTAAAATCAAAGAAGGCAAGGGGACCCAGTACTTC.

V usage is TRBV10-2 and J usage is TRBJ2-5, with 9 bases fitting TRBD2. Germline loops: CDR1 WSHSY, CDR2 SAAADI. This CDR3 spans 15 amino acids. Losses at the gene ends were 3 bases for V and 4 bases for J; bases not matched to a gene: 6. The CDR3 DNA sequence: TGCGCCAGCAGTGAAGCGGGGGGAGGGGCAGAGACCCAGTACTTC. Protein: CASSEAGGGAETQYF.

The rearrangement uses TRBV21-1 and TRBJ2-7. TRBV21-1 is termed a pseudogene. The CDR3 is 14 residues long. In nucleotides, the CDR3 is TGTGCCAGCAGCAAAGAGGGCAGCACCTACGAGCAGTACTTC. This encodes CASSKEGSTYEQYF.

The gene calls are TRBV10-1 and TRBJ2-1; no clear D gene. The germline V gene encodes CDR1 WNHNN and CDR2 SYGVQD (reference sequence). V was trimmed by 0 bases and J by 8 bases, leaving 14 bases between them. The CDR3 sequence is 15 residues long. The CDR3 DNA reads TGCGCCAGCAGTGAGTCTGGGGTAGGTTTCGATGAGCAGTTCTTC. Translation: CASSESGVGFDEQFF.

This chain connects TRBV5-6 to TRBJ2-5, with TRBD1 matching 12 bases. V was pared by 2 bases and J by 4 bases, with 6 bases of the junction left unmatched. There are 16 residues in the CDR3. Germline-derived CDR1 and CDR2 are SGHDT and YYEEEE. CDR3 bases: TGTGCCAGCAGCTTTTCCTCGGGACAGGGGGCAGAGACCCAGTACTTC. Translated: CASSFSSGQGAETQYF.